The 25 T cell receptor beta chains presented below share a single source sample, sequenced in a study of cytomegalovirus exposure and HLA in healthy donors (dated by TCRdb to the late 2010s). Library construction relied on the immunoSEQ multiplex PCR assay. TCRdb holds this immuneACCESS table with in-frame rearrangements only. Some clones are missing; in checked studies, unresolved V genes explain under half, and the rest has no known cause. The sample contains 80,000 or so clones, 90% to 95% of them found a single time. The ten largest clones capture approximately 0.73% of the sample. The material sequenced was PBMCs. The receptors were sampled from a woman under 30 in good health and CMV-seronegative.

The rearrangement links TRBV29-1 to TRBJ2-7; 7 bases line up with TRBD1. CDR1 SQVTM and CDR2 ANQGSEA come from the germline V gene. V shed 6 bases and J 2 bases; nucleotides not matched to a gene: 4. The CDR3 loop spans 12 amino acids. The CDR3 sequence: CSVRDSPYEQYF. The CDR3 DNA reads TGCAGCGTCAGGGACAGCCCCTACGAGCAGTACTTC.

Here the CDR3 DNA reads TGTGCCAGCAGCTTACAACAGGGGGTGCTCGAGCAGTACTTC. Translated, it gives CASSLQQGVLEQYF. This chain connects TRBV5-4 to TRBJ2-7; 8 bases agree with TRBD1. After removal of 2 bases from V and 6 bases from J, the junction contained 7 bases not matched to a gene. In germline, CDR1 is SGHNT, CDR2 YYREEE (reference sequence). CDR3 length: 14 residues.

The gene calls are TRBV4-3 and TRBJ2-1, with D possibly being TRBD2 (6 bases). The V gene lost 1 base and the J gene lost 6 bases, with 10 bases spanning the gap. This CDR3 contains 14 residues. The germline gives CDR1 LGHNA, CDR2 YSLEER. The CDR3 sequence is CASSQGNSGNEQFF. The CDR3, as DNA: TGCGCCAGCAGCCAAGGAAATAGCGGCAATGAGCAGTTCTTC.

A single count supports this clone. The chain is built from TRBV19 and TRBJ1-1; D may be TRBD1 (5 bases). Germline lookup yields CDR1 LNHDA and CDR2 SQIVND (reference sequence). CDR3 length: 16 amino acids. Trimming stripped 7 bases from V and 4 bases from J, with 22 bases between. The CDR3 loop reads CASTFLQGGRGTEAFF. The CDR3 DNA reads TGTGCCAGTACCTTTCTTCAGGGAGGACGGGGCACTGAAGCTTTCTTT.

On this clone: One junction end does not reproduce the germline sequence, and a read error may be involved. The chain combines TRBV23-1 with TRBJ2-4, with D possibly TRBD1 on 6 matching bases. TRBV23-1 falls under the ORF class, with uncertain function. This CDR3 comprises 12 residues. This chain's CDR3 is CASSQPRTVRSF. The CDR3 coding sequence is TGCGCCAGCAGTCAGCCCAGGACAGTCCGATCCTTC.

This clone was observed once. This sequence joins TRBV19 and TRBJ2-2; TRBD1 might be the D (6 bases). Germline CDR1 is LNHDA and CDR2 is SQIVND (reference sequence). Between the trimmed V and J ends, which lost 4 bases and 5 bases, there was a span of 17 bases. This CDR3 has 16 amino acids. The DNA of the CDR3 is TGTGCCAGTAGTACTTATCGAATACAGGGAACCGGGGAGCTGTTTTTT. Translation: CASSTYRIQGTGELFF.

V usage is TRBV6-1 and J usage is TRBJ1-2; TRBD1 matches 7 bases. This CDR3 is 14 amino acids long. Looked up from germline, CDR1 is MNHNS and CDR2 is SASEGT. J was trimmed by 4 bases and V by 4 bases; bases with no gene match: 6. CDR3 coding DNA: TGTGCCAGCAGTGCCTGGGACAGCTTCTATGGCTACACCTTC. Translating it yields CASSAWDSFYGYTF.

The chain carries TRBV5-6 and TRBJ1-4; TRBD1 is a possible D gene (6 bases). This CDR3 spans 13 amino acids. Trimming stripped 4 bases from V and 8 bases from J, with 12 bases between. Germline V gives CDR1 SGHDT, CDR2 YYEEEE. In nucleotides, the CDR3 is TGTGCCAGCAGCGGCAGGGGAACCGAAAAACTGTTTTTT. Encoded protein: CASSGRGTEKLFF.

V usage is TRBV18 and J usage is TRBJ2-3, with D perhaps TRBD1 (6 bases). The CDR3 runs 14 residues. Germline values: CDR1 KGHSH, CDR2 LQKENI. Trimming took off 6 bases at V and 0 bases at J, with 10 bases between the two ends. CDR3 loop: CASSPGASTDTQYF. Written as DNA, the CDR3 is TGTGCCAGCTCTCCAGGGGCGAGCACAGATACGCAGTATTTT.

V usage is TRBV27 and J usage is TRBJ2-7; D is possibly TRBD2 (6 bases). CDR1 and CDR2 (germline): MNHEY, SMNVEV (reference sequence). The CDR3 spans 14 residues. V lost 3 bases and J 0 bases, leaving 9 bases between the germline ends. The CDR3 nucleotides read TGTGCCAGCAGTTTGGGACTTAGCTCCTACGAGCAGTACTTC. Protein sequence: CASSLGLSSYEQYF.

V gene TRBV7-9 combines with J gene TRBJ2-7, with 10 bases that match TRBD1. Germline-derived CDR1 and CDR2 are SEHNR and FQNEAQ (reference sequence). V was pared by 4 bases and J by 5 bases, with 2 bases of the junction left unmatched. This CDR3 contains 13 residues. CDR3 amino acids: CASSWDRGDEQYF. The DNA of the CDR3 is TGTGCCAGCAGCTGGGACAGGGGCGACGAGCAGTACTTC.

This chain uses TRBV7-2 with TRBJ2-5; D remains unclear. The V and J ends lost 1 base and 1 base respectively, with 10 bases between them. The CDR3 has 15 residues. CDR1 is SGHTA and CDR2 is FQGNSA in the germline V gene. This CDR3 is CASSLGPMIQETQYF. The CDR3 nucleotides are TGTGCCAGCAGCTTAGGGCCGATGATCCAAGAGACCCAGTACTTC.

The gene calls are TRBV18 and TRBJ2-7, with 8 bases lining up with TRBD2. Germline CDR1 reads KGHSH; CDR2 reads LQKENI. V was pared by 5 bases and J by 3 bases, with 6 bases of the junction left unmatched. CDR3 size: 14 residues. CDR3 region: CASSEQAGDYEQYF. The CDR3 nucleotides read TGTGCCAGCTCAGAACAAGCGGGAGACTACGAGCAGTACTTC. Supplemented by reference TRBV18 and TRBJ2-7, the full variable domain reads NAGVMQNPRHLVRRRGQEARLRCSPMKGHSHVYWYRQLPEEGLKFMVYLQKENIIDESGMPKERFSAEFPKEGPSILRIQQVVRGDSAAYFCASSEQAGDYEQYFGPGTRLTVT.

The sample holds many counts of this clone. This chain links TRBV5-4 with TRBJ2-7; TRBD2 might be the D (5 bases). V gave up 4 bases and J gave up 6 bases, with 14 bases separating them. The CDR3 length is 13 residues. From germline, CDR1 is SGHNT and CDR2 YYREEE (reference sequence). CDR3 nucleotide sequence: TGTGCCAGCAGCCAAGGCGGGCCGGGCGAGCAGTACTTC. It encodes CASSQGGPGEQYF.

J is TRBJ2-7 and V is TRBV5-4, with D perhaps matching TRBD2 (5 bases). Trimming stripped 4 bases from V and 3 bases from J, with 11 bases between. This CDR3 has 13 amino acids. The germline V gene has CDR1 SGHNT and CDR2 YYREEE (reference sequence). CDR3 DNA sequence: TGTGCCAGCAGCGCGGACGGGGACTACGAGCAGTACTTC. Protein product: CASSADGDYEQYF.

This clone was seen more than once but under ten times. The CDR3 loop reads CASSYSQGAQHF. As DNA, the CDR3 is TGTGCCAGCAGTTACTCTCAGGGCGCCCAGCATTTT. This chain connects TRBV6-6 to TRBJ1-5; possible D gene TRBD1, 5 bases. The V end was cut by 0 bases, the J end by 11 bases, with 8 bases between. The length of the CDR3 is 12 residues. The germline V gene has CDR1 MNHNY and CDR2 SVGAGI (reference sequence).

The CDR3 sequence: CASSEAGQFYGYTF. In DNA form, the CDR3 reads TGTGCCAGCAGTGAAGCTGGGCAGTTCTATGGCTACACCTTC. The rearrangement joins TRBV6-1 to TRBJ1-2; D is unclear. The V gene's germline CDR1 is MNHNS and CDR2 SASEGT. Deletions cut 0 bases from V and 4 bases from J, with 9 bases between. CDR3 length equals 14 residues.

This clone showed up just a few times. The rearrangement links TRBV27 to TRBJ2-7; no firm D call. Deletions cut 5 bases from V and 2 bases from J, with 10 bases between. The CDR3 is 13 residues long. Germline V gives CDR1 MNHEY, CDR2 SMNVEV (reference sequence). CDR3 sequence (DNA): TGTGCCAGCAGTCGGCCAGGCCCCTACGAGCAGTACTTC. This translates into CASSRPGPYEQYF.

The J gene is TRBJ2-7, the V gene TRBV4-1; D is perhaps TRBD2 (6 bases). The CDR3 is 14 residues long. V was pared by 1 base and J by 1 base, with 8 bases between. Germline-derived CDR1 and CDR2 are MGHRA and YSYEKL. The CDR3 DNA follows: TGCGCCAGCAGCCAAGCCAGCGGGTCCTACGAGCAGTACTTC. It yields the protein CASSQASGSYEQYF.

The chain links TRBV5-8 to TRBJ2-1; a weak D match, TRBD1 (6 bases). Germline CDR1 and CDR2: SGHTS and YDEGEE. The ends were cut back, 1 base at V and 12 bases at J, with 11 bases in the middle. The CDR3 length is 12 residues. This CDR3 is CASSLRQGLQFF. In DNA, the CDR3 is TGTGCCAGCAGCTTGCGGCAGGGGCTGCAGTTCTTC. Full variable domain (rest looked up from reference TRBV5-8 and TRBJ2-1): EAGVTQSPTHLIKTRGQQATLRCSPISGHTSVYWYQQALGLGLQFLLWYDEGEERNRGNFPPRFSGRQFPNYSSELNVNALELEDSALYLCASSLRQGLQFFGPGTRLTVL.

The chain uses TRBV7-6 and TRBJ2-7, with TRBD2 matching over 7 bases. V was pared by 5 bases and J by 2 bases, with 12 bases of the junction left unmatched. The CDR3 covers 16 residues. The germline V gene encodes CDR1 SGHVS and CDR2 FNYEAQ. CDR3 in DNA: TGTGCCAGCAGCCCTATGACTAGCATTGTCCCCTACGAGCAGTACTTC. Protein sequence: CASSPMTSIVPYEQYF.

This clone was recorded only once. The genes are TRBV4-3 and TRBJ2-7; 11 nucleotides align to TRBD2. Germline V gene sequence: CDR1 LGHNA, CDR2 YSLEER. The CDR3 contains 15 residues. Trimming cost V 3 bases and J 3 bases; bases outside gene matches: 4. For the CDR3, the DNA is TGCGCCAGCAGCCACGGACTAGCGGGCCACTACGAGCAGTACTTC. Translating gives CASSHGLAGHYEQYF.

The rearrangement links TRBV28 to TRBJ1-2, with 7 bases fitting TRBD1. The germline V gene encodes CDR1 MDHEN and CDR2 SYDVKM. This CDR3 has 10 amino acids. Trimming at V came to 8 bases and at J to 8 bases, leaving 2 bases not matched to a gene. CDR3 sequence: CASSRGGYTF. The CDR3 DNA follows: TGTGCCAGCTCCAGGGGGGGCTACACCTTC.

The chain recombines TRBV13 with TRBJ2-2; 9 bases are a match to TRBD1. Trimming removed 5 bases from V and 4 bases from J; junction bases left unmatched: 11. The CDR3 is 17 amino acids. Germline V gene lookup returns CDR1 PRHDT and CDR2 FYEKMQ (reference sequence). The CDR3 DNA sequence: TGTGCCAGCAGCAGAGCCGGGACAGGGTTTGGCACCGGGGAGCTGTTTTTT. As protein: CASSRAGTGFGTGELFF.

The chain recombines TRBV19 with TRBJ2-1; maybe TRBD1 (6 bases). Germline values: CDR1 LNHDA, CDR2 SQIVND (reference sequence). V was trimmed by 6 bases and J by 7 bases, leaving 10 bases between them. The CDR3 sequence is 12 residues long. The CDR3 sequence is CASSPTGNEQFF. The CDR3 DNA reads TGTGCCAGTAGCCCTACAGGGAATGAGCAGTTCTTC.